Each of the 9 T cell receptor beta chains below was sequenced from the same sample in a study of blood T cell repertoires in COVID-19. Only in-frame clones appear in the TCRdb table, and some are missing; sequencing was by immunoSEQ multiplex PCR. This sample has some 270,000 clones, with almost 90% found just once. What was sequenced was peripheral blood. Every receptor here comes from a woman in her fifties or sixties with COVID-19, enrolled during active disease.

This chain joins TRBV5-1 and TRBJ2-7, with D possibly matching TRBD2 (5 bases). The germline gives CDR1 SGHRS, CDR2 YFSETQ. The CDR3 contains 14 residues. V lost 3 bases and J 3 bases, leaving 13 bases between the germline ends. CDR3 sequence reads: CASSSENGVYEQYF. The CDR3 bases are TGCGCCAGCAGCTCGGAGAACGGGGTCTACGAGCAGTACTTC.

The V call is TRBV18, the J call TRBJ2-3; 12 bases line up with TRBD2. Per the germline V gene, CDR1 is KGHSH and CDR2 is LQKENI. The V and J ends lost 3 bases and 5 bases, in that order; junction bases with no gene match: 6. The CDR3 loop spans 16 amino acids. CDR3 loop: CASSPDLAGGRDTQYF. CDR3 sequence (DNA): TGTGCCAGCTCACCGGATCTAGCGGGGGGGCGAGATACGCAGTATTTT.

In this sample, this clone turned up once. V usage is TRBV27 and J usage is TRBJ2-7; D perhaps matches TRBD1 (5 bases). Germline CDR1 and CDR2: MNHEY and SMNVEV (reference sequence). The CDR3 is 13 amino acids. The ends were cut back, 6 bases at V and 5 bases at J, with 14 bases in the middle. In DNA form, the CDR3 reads TGTGCCAGCAGGTCGCAGGGAAAGGACGAGCAGTACTTC. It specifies CASRSQGKDEQYF.

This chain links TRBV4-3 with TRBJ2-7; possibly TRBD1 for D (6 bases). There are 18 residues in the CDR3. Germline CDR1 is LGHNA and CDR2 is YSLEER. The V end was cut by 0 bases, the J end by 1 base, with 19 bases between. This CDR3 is CASSQDSATRGKSYEQYF. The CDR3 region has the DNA TGCGCCAGCAGCCAAGATTCCGCCACCAGGGGCAAGTCCTACGAGCAGTACTTC.

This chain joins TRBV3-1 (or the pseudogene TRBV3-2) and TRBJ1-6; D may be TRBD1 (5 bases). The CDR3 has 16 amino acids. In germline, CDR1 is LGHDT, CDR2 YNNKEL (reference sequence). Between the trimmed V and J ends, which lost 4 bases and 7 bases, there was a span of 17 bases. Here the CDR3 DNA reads TGTGCCAGCAGCCCGACGTCGGGGGTTCGAAATTCACCCCTCCACTTT. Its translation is CASSPTSGVRNSPLHF.

DNA for the CDR3: TGTGCCAGCAGCCCAACAGGGGAAAATGAAAAACTGTTTTTT. It yields the protein CASSPTGENEKLFF. The V call is TRBV11-2, the J call TRBJ1-4, with 7 bases that match TRBD1. The CDR3 has 14 amino acids. Losses at the gene ends were 5 bases for V and 5 bases for J; bases not matched to a gene: 5. Germline V gives CDR1 SGHAT, CDR2 FQNNGV.

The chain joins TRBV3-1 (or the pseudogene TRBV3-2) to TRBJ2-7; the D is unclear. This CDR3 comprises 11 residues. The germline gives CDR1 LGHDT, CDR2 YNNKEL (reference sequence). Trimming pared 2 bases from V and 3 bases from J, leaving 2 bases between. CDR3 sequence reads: CASSQRYEQYF. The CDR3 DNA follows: TGTGCCAGCAGCCAACGCTACGAGCAGTACTTC.

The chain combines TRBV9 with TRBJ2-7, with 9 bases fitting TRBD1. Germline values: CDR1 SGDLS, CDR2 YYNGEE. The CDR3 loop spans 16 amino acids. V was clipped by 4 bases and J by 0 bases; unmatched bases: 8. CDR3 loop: CASSPRDREGSYEQYF. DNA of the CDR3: TGTGCCAGCAGCCCACGGGACAGGGAAGGCTCCTACGAGCAGTACTTC.

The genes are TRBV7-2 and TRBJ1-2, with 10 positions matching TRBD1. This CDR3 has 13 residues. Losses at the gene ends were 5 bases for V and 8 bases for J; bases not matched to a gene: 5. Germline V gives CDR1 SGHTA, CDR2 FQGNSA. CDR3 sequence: CASSAGQGDGYTF. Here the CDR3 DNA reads TGTGCCAGCAGCGCCGGACAGGGGGACGGCTACACCTTC.